This T cell receptor (beta chain) is drawn from a study of T cell responses to AZD1222 COVID-19 vaccine. Study results and caveats: A rise in Spike-specific TCR breadth and depth followed two AZD1222 doses.

A word on this clone: Its antigen is currently unknown.

Measured with immunoSEQ multiplex PCR; TCRdb has only the in-frame clones, and not every one. The sample shows about 160,000 clones, around 94% of them seen only once. The TCR sequence derives from an adult in good health. The sample in question was peripheral blood, obtained on day 0 of AZD1222 vaccination.

The CDR3 DNA reads as TGTGCCAGCAGTGGGGTGAGCGGGACAGGGAGGACTGGAAACACCATATATTTT. This gives the protein CASSGVSGTGRTGNTIYF. The gene calls are TRBV6-1 and TRBJ1-3; TRBD1 aligns across 9 bases. Trimming took 4 bases from V and 2 from J; bases not matched to a gene: 12. CDR1 and CDR2 (germline): MNHNS, SASEGT. This CDR3 is 18 amino acids long.